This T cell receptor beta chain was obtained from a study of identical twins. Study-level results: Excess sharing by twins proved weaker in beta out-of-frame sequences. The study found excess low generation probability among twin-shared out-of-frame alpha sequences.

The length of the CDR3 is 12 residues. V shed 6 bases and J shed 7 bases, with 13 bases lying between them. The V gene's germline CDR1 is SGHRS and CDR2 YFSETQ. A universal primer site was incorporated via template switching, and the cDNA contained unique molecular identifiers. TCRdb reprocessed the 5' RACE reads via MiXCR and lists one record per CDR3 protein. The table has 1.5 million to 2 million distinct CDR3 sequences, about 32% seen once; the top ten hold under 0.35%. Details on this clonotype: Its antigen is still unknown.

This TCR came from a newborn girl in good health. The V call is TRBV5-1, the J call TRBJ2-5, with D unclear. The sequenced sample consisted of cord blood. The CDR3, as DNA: TGCGCCAGCAACCCAAGCGAAGGGACCCAGTACTTC. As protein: CASNPSEGTQYF.